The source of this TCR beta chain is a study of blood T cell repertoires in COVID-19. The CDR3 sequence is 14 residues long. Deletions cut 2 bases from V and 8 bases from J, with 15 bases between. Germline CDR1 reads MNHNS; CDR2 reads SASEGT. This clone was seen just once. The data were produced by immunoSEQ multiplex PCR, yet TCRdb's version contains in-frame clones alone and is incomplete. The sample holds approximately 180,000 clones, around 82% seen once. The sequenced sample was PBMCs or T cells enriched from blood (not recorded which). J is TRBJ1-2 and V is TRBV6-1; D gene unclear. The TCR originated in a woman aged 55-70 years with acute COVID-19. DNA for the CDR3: TGTGCCAGCAGTGAATTCGAAGGTAGAGGCGGCTACACCTTC. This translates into CASSEFEGRGGYTF.